The 15 T cell receptor beta chains presented below share a single source sample, sequenced in a study of blood T cells in healthy people across ages. Sample-barcoded 5' priming and a J-beta primer mix drove a second PCR of roughly 6 to 12 cycles. TCRdb reprocessed the 5' RACE reads via MiXCR and lists one record per CDR3 protein. The sample shows 780,000 or so distinct CDR3 sequences, more than 50% of them seen only once. What was sequenced was blood. These TCRs come from a man aged 40-50 years in good health.

V gene TRBV29-1 combines with J gene TRBJ1-4; no reliable D call. There are 13 residues in the CDR3. V lost 4 bases to trimming and J lost 0 bases, with 6 bases between them. Germline V gene data show CDR1 as SQVTM and CDR2 as ANQGSEA. In DNA form, the CDR3 reads TGCAGCGTTGCCCAGGCAACTAATGAAAAACTGTTTTTT. Its protein is CSVAQATNEKLFF.

The chain combines TRBV20-1 with TRBJ2-7; possible D gene TRBD2, 6 bases. Germline assignment: CDR1 DFQATT and CDR2 SNEGSKA (reference sequence). V was clipped by 1 base and J by 5 bases, with 12 bases between them. The CDR3 consists of 13 residues. CDR3 protein: CSARVWGLDEQYF. The CDR3 DNA reads TGCAGTGCTAGAGTGTGGGGACTGGACGAGCAGTACTTC.

The chain recombines TRBV2 with TRBJ1-1; 7 bases line up with TRBD1. V dropped 2 bases and J dropped 1; count of bases not matched to a gene: 1. There are 14 residues in the CDR3. Germline CDR1 reads SNHLY; CDR2 reads FYNNEI. CDR3 region: CASSEQGENTEAFF. CDR3 nucleotide sequence: TGTGCCAGCAGTGAACAGGGGGAGAACACTGAAGCTTTCTTT.

The chain recombines TRBV2 with TRBJ2-5, with D perhaps matching TRBD1 (5 bases). Germline loops: CDR1 SNHLY, CDR2 FYNNEI. The length of the CDR3 is 14 residues. The ends were cut back, 4 bases at V and 5 bases at J, with 14 bases in the middle. Here the CDR3 reads CASSGTGTVETQYF. The CDR3 DNA is TGTGCCAGCAGTGGTACAGGTACAGTGGAGACCCAGTACTTC.

CDR3 sequence: CASTFSSYEQYF. In DNA form, the CDR3 reads TGTGCCAGCACCTTTAGCTCCTACGAGCAGTACTTC. The chain employs TRBV28 and TRBJ2-7; D is uncertain. Trimming pared 7 bases from V and 0 bases from J, leaving 7 bases between. This CDR3 is 12 amino acids long. Germline V gene sequence: CDR1 MDHEN, CDR2 SYDVKM.

The sample holds a few counts of this clonotype. V is TRBV28 and J is TRBJ2-7, with TRBD1 identical over 7 bases. In germline, CDR1 is MDHEN, CDR2 SYDVKM. J gave up 6 bases and V 5 bases, and 7 bases lay outside the gene matches. The CDR3 spans 13 residues. The CDR3 bases are TGTGCCAGCAGTGAAGACAGGGTGGGCGAGCAGTACTTC. Translated: CASSEDRVGEQYF.

This chain uses TRBV7-6 with TRBJ2-1; 13 positions agree with TRBD2. CDR3 length: 16 amino acids. V gave up 5 bases and J gave up 7 bases; unmatched junction bases: 8. Germline CDR1 is SGHVS and CDR2 is FNYEAQ. CDR3 DNA sequence: TGTGCCAGCAGCCCCGCACTAGCGGGAGGGCCGAATGAGCAGTTCTTC. Translation: CASSPALAGGPNEQFF.

There are a few counts of this clonotype. The chain employs TRBV7-3 and TRBJ2-1; TRBD2 matches at 7 bases. The trim removed 1 base at V and 5 bases at J, leaving 5 bases unmatched. Per germline, CDR1 SGHTA and CDR2 FQGTGA. CDR3 size: 15 residues. CDR3 DNA sequence: TGTGCCAGCAGCTTAAACGGCGGGAGCCACAATGAGCAGTTCTTC. Amino acid sequence: CASSLNGGSHNEQFF.

This clonotype was observed a few times. V is TRBV5-8 and J is TRBJ2-3; D possibly matches TRBD1 or TRBD2 (5 bases each). The length of the CDR3 is 16 residues. CDR1 SGHTS and CDR2 YDEGEE come from the germline V gene. Trimming stripped 1 base from V and 2 bases from J, with 14 bases between. The CDR3 region has the DNA TGTGCCAGCAGCTTGACCAGGGACCCCTCCACAGATACGCAGTATTTT. This translates into CASSLTRDPSTDTQYF.

This rearrangement joins TRBV14 to TRBJ2-5; tentatively, D is TRBD1 or TRBD2 (5 bases each). The CDR3 is 14 amino acids. Trimming left V 1 base short and J 13 bases short, with 19 bases between. Germline-derived CDR1 and CDR2 are SGHDN and FVKESK. The CDR3 region is CASSQVFLGPDLYF. The DNA of the CDR3 is TGTGCCAGCAGCCAAGTCTTTTTGGGACCAGACCTGTACTTC.

Only a few counts were recorded for this clonotype. The chain couples TRBV21-1 to TRBJ2-7. TRBV21-1 is described as a pseudogene. This CDR3 comprises 12 residues. CDR3 protein: CASSKGVYEQYF. As DNA, the CDR3 is TGTGCCAGCAGCAAAGGGGTATACGAGCAGTACTTC.

The sample holds a few counts of this clonotype. The chain couples TRBV5-1 to TRBJ2-3, with no clear D. The V gene's germline CDR1 is SGHRS and CDR2 YFSETQ. Trimming removed 0 bases from V and 4 bases from J, with 9 bases in between. The CDR3 loop spans 14 amino acids. CDR3 DNA sequence: TGCGCCAGCAGCTTGGCCCGGCAGCCAGATACGCAGTATTTT. This codes for CASSLARQPDTQYF. Supplemented by reference TRBV5-1 and TRBJ2-3, the full variable domain reads KAGVTQTPRYLIKTRGQQVTLSCSPISGHRSVSWYQQTPGQGLQFLFEYFSETQRNKGNFPGRFSGRQFSNSRSEMNVSTLELGDSALYLCASSLARQPDTQYFGPGTRLTVL.

This clonotype has only a few counts. This chain joins TRBV15 and TRBJ2-1, with D hard to call. CDR3 length: 15 residues. CDR1 and CDR2 from the germline V gene are LNHNV and YYDKDF (reference sequence). V was pared by 0 bases and J by 1 base, with 7 bases between. This chain's CDR3 is CATSRETSSYNEQFF. CDR3 DNA: TGTGCCACCAGCAGAGAAACCTCGTCCTACAATGAGCAGTTCTTC.

This rearrangement joins TRBV6-2 or TRBV6-3 to TRBJ2-1; D uncertain. The CDR3 has 15 residues. Trimming took off 7 bases at V and 0 bases at J, with 13 bases between the two ends. Germline CDR1 MNHEY, CDR2 SVGEGT. CDR3 amino acids: CASKWSANSYNEQFF. The CDR3 DNA reads as TGTGCCAGCAAATGGAGCGCTAACTCCTACAATGAGCAGTTCTTC.

The chain joins TRBV20-1 to TRBJ2-5, with 8 bases aligning to TRBD2. Germline V gene data show CDR1 as DFQATT and CDR2 as SNEGSKA (reference sequence). The V segment lost 3 bases and the J segment 3 bases; nucleotides outside the gene matches: 9. The CDR3 length is 15 residues. The CDR3 spells CSARALAGIEETQYF. The CDR3 coding sequence is TGCAGTGCTAGGGCCCTAGCGGGCATTGAAGAGACCCAGTACTTC.